Presented here are 23 T cell receptor beta chains from one specimen sequenced in a study of T cells in women clearing cervical HPV infection. The repertoire was sequenced with immunoSEQ multiplex PCR; TCRdb's copy has only in-frame clones and lacks some. This sample's clone table lists over 30,000 clones. Sequencing was done on a sample of blood buffy coat. The receptors derive from a woman between 18 and 69 years old with a cervical HPV16 infection that either progressed to CIN3+ or cleared (not recorded which).

CDR3 in amino acids: CASSDPSPGAPYGYTF. Partial CDR3 DNA: TGTGCCAGCAGTGACCCGAGCCCTGGGGCACCTTATGGC. J is TRBJ1-2 and V is TRBV6-4; a possible D gene is TRBD1 (5 bases). The read stops 3 residues short of the end of the CDR3; the missing end is completed from the germline J gene. Per the germline V gene, CDR1 is MRHNA and CDR2 is SNTAGT. Trimming removed 2 bases from V and 5 bases from J, with 18 bases in between. CDR3 length equals 16 residues.

Details on this clone: The read halts 3 residues ahead of the CDR3 end, with the missing end drawn from the germline J gene. This chain connects TRBV19 to TRBJ2-4; TRBD1 might be the D (6 bases). The CDR3 contains 14 residues. The germline gives CDR1 LNHDA, CDR2 SQIVND (reference sequence). The CDR3 loop reads CASSLIQGSYGQYF. Incomplete CDR3 DNA: TGTGCCAGTAGTCTTATACAGGGTAGCTATGGT.

A note on this clone: The missing CDR3 end, 3 residues past where the read stops, is filled in from the germline J gene. The genes are TRBV6-1 and TRBJ2-7, with 7 bases identical to TRBD1. Trimming took 4 bases from V and 2 from J; bases not matched to a gene: 5. The CDR3 covers 14 residues. CDR1 and CDR2 from the germline V gene are MNHNS and SASEGT. The CDR3 loop reads CASSAGQGAYEQYF. The CDR3 bases that were read are TGTGCCAGCAGTGCAGGGCAGGGGGCCTACGAG.

As to this clone: The CDR3 end falls 3 residues outside the read, so it is completed with the germline J gene. The chain employs TRBV5-1 and TRBJ2-3, with D perhaps matching TRBD1 (5 bases). Germline lookup yields CDR1 SGHRS and CDR2 YFSETQ. The germline V and J ends were trimmed by 4 bases and 6 bases, with 9 bases remaining between them. The length of the CDR3 is 12 residues. The CDR3 protein is CASSQGSDTQYF. The CDR3 bases that were read are TGCGCCAGCAGCCAGGGATCCGATACG.

Remarks on this clone: Read sequence stops 3 residues before the CDR3 end, and the germline J gene provides the missing end. The rearrangement uses TRBV29-1 and TRBJ1-5; possibly TRBD1 for D (5 bases). V was clipped by 4 bases and J by 4 bases, with 8 bases between them. This CDR3 contains 12 residues. Germline V gives CDR1 SQVTM, CDR2 ANQGSEA. The covered CDR3 bases are TGCAGCGTTGGGGAGGGGAATCAGCCC. As protein: CSVGEGNQP. Given in full, the CDR3 is CSVGEGNQPQHF.

Concerning this clone: Read data end 3 residues before the CDR3 end; the end is taken from the germline J gene. V is TRBV6-2 or TRBV6-3 and J is TRBJ1-5; D is unclear. Trimming removed 6 bases from V and 1 base from J, with 10 bases in between. CDR1 MNHEY and CDR2 SVGEGT come from the germline V gene. The CDR3 sequence is 14 residues long. The CDR3 loop reads CASRTPASNQPQHF. The part of the CDR3 DNA that was read is TGTGCCAGCAGGACACCAGCCAGCAATCAGCCC.

A word on this clone: The read finishes 3 residues shy of the CDR3 end, and the germline J gene is used to complete it. The chain has TRBV7-2 and TRBJ1-1; D unclear. Per the germline V gene, CDR1 is SGHTA and CDR2 is FQGNSA. CDR3 length: 11 amino acids. Partial CDR3 DNA: TGTGCCAGCAGCTTGGCAGGCCCT. Its protein product is CASSLAGP. The CDR3 in full is CASSLAGPAFF.

About this clone itself: The read halts 3 residues ahead of the CDR3 end, with the missing end drawn from the germline J gene. The chain uses TRBV28 and TRBJ2-3; weak D call: TRBD2 (5 bases). There are 13 residues in the CDR3. V was pared by 5 bases and J by 4 bases, with 10 bases between. Germline-derived CDR1 and CDR2 are MDHEN and SYDVKM. CDR3 sequence reads: CASSRGLSDTQYF. CDR3 DNA (partial): TGTGCCAGCAGTCGTGGACTCTCAGATACG.

A remark on this clone: The read falls 3 residues short of the CDR3 end, and the missing part is taken from the germline J gene. This chain joins TRBV10-3 and TRBJ1-1; 9 bases are shared with TRBD1. The CDR3 loop spans 13 amino acids. Germline CDR1 and CDR2: ENHRY and SYGVKD. Trimming removed 6 bases from V and 4 bases from J; junction bases left unmatched: 3. The CDR3 region is CAIRDRGGTEAFF. The part of the CDR3 DNA that was read is TGTGCCATCAGGGACAGGGGTGGCACTGAA.

Turning to this clone: The CDR3 goes on 3 residues after the read ends, and that part is filled in from the germline J gene. The chain carries TRBV3-1 (or the pseudogene TRBV3-2) and TRBJ2-1; 8 bases align to TRBD2. From germline, CDR1 is LGHDT and CDR2 YNNKEL (reference sequence). CDR3 length: 15 amino acids. Trimming cost V 1 base and J 7 bases; bases outside gene matches: 6. The part of the CDR3 DNA that was read is TGTGCCAGCAGCCAAGGCGGGGGGCCACGGAATGAG. This sequence encodes CASSQGGGPRNE. The full-length CDR3 reads as CASSQGGGPRNEQFF.

With respect to this clone: The read terminates 3 residues ahead of where the CDR3 ends, so the germline J gene completes it. This chain connects TRBV20-1 to TRBJ2-4, with TRBD1 matching 10 bases. Germline V gene data show CDR1 as DFQATT and CDR2 as SNEGSKA (reference sequence). This CDR3 has 14 amino acids. CDR3 in amino acids: CSAFGTGVAYGQYF. CDR3 DNA (partial): TGCAGTGCTTTCGGGACAGGGGTTGCCTATGGT.

This clone shows up as medium-sized by frequency. Coverage ceases 3 residues before the CDR3 finishes, and the germline J gene fills in the end. The sample contains more than one DNA sequence encoding this CDR3. The chain has TRBV18 and TRBJ2-5; TRBD1 matches at 7 bases. Germline assignment: CDR1 KGHSH and CDR2 LQKENI. The CDR3 is made up of 15 amino acids. Germline trimming cut 3 bases from V and 1 base from J; bases unmatched to any gene: 5. The sequenced part of the CDR3 DNA is TGTGCCAGCTCACCGCGACAGGGCGTCCAAGAGACC. It translates to CASSPRQGVQET. The full CDR3 protein reads CASSPRQGVQETQYF.

Regarding this clone: The read ends 3 residues shy of where the CDR3 ends; the end is completed using the germline J gene. This chain connects TRBV11-2 to TRBJ2-2; 7 nucleotides align to TRBD2. This CDR3 comprises 15 residues. Per germline, CDR1 SGHAT and CDR2 FQNNGV. The junction had 9 bases not matched to a gene; V was cut back by 5 bases and J by 6 bases. The part of the CDR3 DNA that was read is TGTGCCAGCAGCGCCGGGACTACCCTGGCCGGGGAG. Translation: CASSAGTTLAGE. The whole CDR3 sequence is CASSAGTTLAGELFF. The full variable domain, completed using reference TRBV11-2 and TRBJ2-2, is EAGVAQSPRYKIIEKRQSVAFWCNPISGHATLYWYQQILGQGPKLLIQFQNNGVVDDSQLPKDRFSAERLKGVDSTLKIQPAKLEDSAVYLCASSAGTTLAGELFFGEGSRLTVL.

Comments on this clone: The CDR3 end falls 3 residues outside the read, so it is completed with the germline J gene. The chain employs TRBV30 and TRBJ2-3; TRBD1 matches at 7 bases. The germline V gene encodes CDR1 GTSNPN and CDR2 SVGIG (reference sequence). This CDR3 has 14 amino acids. CDR3 bases read: TGTGCCTGGTCCCGGGACAGTGGCAATCAGCCG. This translates into CAWSRDSGNQP. The whole CDR3 sequence is CAWSRDSGNQPQYF.

Of note for this clone: The read terminates 3 residues ahead of where the CDR3 ends, so the germline J gene completes it. This chain connects TRBV5-4 to TRBJ1-1; 8 bases align to TRBD1. The length of the CDR3 is 16 residues. The V gene end was trimmed by 1 base and the J gene end by 3 bases; junction bases not matched to a gene: 8. Looked up from germline, CDR1 is SGHNT and CDR2 is YYREEE (reference sequence). The chain's CDR3 is CASSLPGGLSDTEAFF. The CDR3 DNA, read in part, is TGTGCCAGCAGCTTGCCAGGGGGCCTATCCGACACTGAA.

With respect to this clone: With the read ending 3 residues before the CDR3 end, the germline J gene is used to fill in that end. The rearrangement links TRBV2 to TRBJ2-5; TRBD2 aligns across 8 bases. The V gene's germline CDR1 is SNHLY and CDR2 FYNNEI. V shed 6 bases and J 2 bases; nucleotides not matched to a gene: 5. The CDR3 runs 14 residues. CDR3 bases read: TGTGCCAGCAGGCATCGGGGGGGGCAAGAGACC. It yields the protein CASRHRGGQET. The whole CDR3 reads CASRHRGGQETQYF.

For this clone: The CDR3 extends 3 residues past the end of the read, so its final part is completed from the germline J gene. The chain couples TRBV28 to TRBJ2-1; D is uncertain. Germline values: CDR1 MDHEN, CDR2 SYDVKM. CDR3 length equals 12 residues. V shed 3 bases and J shed 6 bases, with 6 bases lying between them. Incomplete CDR3 DNA: TGTGCCAGCAGTTTCAGAGTCAATGAG. Protein sequence: CASSFRVNE. The complete CDR3 protein is CASSFRVNEQFF.

With regard to this clone: The read ends 3 residues shy of where the CDR3 ends; the end is completed using the germline J gene. The J gene is TRBJ1-5, the V gene TRBV20-1; no definite D call. This CDR3 is 14 amino acids long. Between the trimmed V and J ends, which lost 5 bases and 0 bases, there was a span of 11 bases. Germline CDR1 and CDR2: DFQATT and SNEGSKA (reference sequence). CDR3 sequence: CSAAPTDSNQPQHF. The sequenced CDR3 bases are TGCAGTGCTGCCCCGACTGATAGCAATCAGCCC.

Comment on this clone: With the read ending 3 residues before the CDR3 end, the germline J gene is used to fill in that end. V gene TRBV12-3 or TRBV12-4 combines with J gene TRBJ1-2, with TRBD1 matching over 7 bases. This CDR3 has 14 residues. J gave up 7 bases and V 2 bases, and 7 bases lay outside the gene matches. The part of the CDR3 DNA that was read is TGTGCCAGCAGTTTACAGGGGGTAAGGGGTGGC. This codes for CASSLQGVRGG. The CDR3, in full, reads CASSLQGVRGGYTF.

Remarks on this clone: The read ends 3 residues early relative to the CDR3; the germline J gene fills the gap. The chain employs TRBV20-1 and TRBJ1-2; TRBD1 might be the D (5 bases). Trimming pared 3 bases from V and 1 base from J, leaving 15 bases between. The V gene's germline CDR1 is DFQATT and CDR2 SNEGSKA (reference sequence). The length of the CDR3 is 15 residues. The sequenced CDR3 bases are TGCAGTGCTAGCCGTCCTTCCCAGGGTAACTATGGC. Its translation is CSASRPSQGNYG. The full CDR3 protein reads CSASRPSQGNYGYTF.

Worth noting for this clone: The CDR3 end falls 3 residues outside the read, so it is completed with the germline J gene. This rearrangement joins TRBV5-1 to TRBJ2-7; 9 bases fit TRBD2. The V gene's germline CDR1 is SGHRS and CDR2 YFSETQ. This CDR3 comprises 16 residues. Trimming removed 3 bases from V and 2 bases from J; junction bases left unmatched: 9. CDR3 DNA, as far as it was read: TGCGCCAGCAGCTCGGGCACTAGCGGGCTTGCCTACGAG. As protein: CASSSGTSGLAYE. The full CDR3 protein is CASSSGTSGLAYEQYF.

In regard to this clone: In the same sample, other DNA sequences code for this CDR3. The sequenced part of the CDR3 DNA is TGTGCCAGCAGCTCCCGGACTAGCGGGGCCTACGAG. This translates into CASSSRTSGAYE. The entire CDR3 is CASSSRTSGAYEQYF. The chain couples TRBV5-4 to TRBJ2-7; TRBD2 matches at 12 bases. Read coverage stops 3 residues before the CDR3 terminus; the germline J gene supplies the remainder. This CDR3 comprises 15 residues. V dropped 3 bases and J dropped 2; count of bases not matched to a gene: 3. CDR1 is SGHNT and CDR2 is YYREEE in the germline V gene (reference sequence).

Notes on this clone: The CDR3 goes on 3 residues after the read ends, and that part is filled in from the germline J gene. The chain has TRBV24-1 and TRBJ1-2; 9 bases line up with TRBD1. The CDR3 is made up of 20 amino acids. The junction had 14 bases not matched to a gene; V was cut back by 1 base and J by 0 bases. Germline lookup yields CDR1 KGHDR and CDR2 SFDVKD. Incomplete CDR3 DNA: TGTGCCACCAGTGATTTTATACGCGACAGGGGGGAACCTTCTAACTATGGC. Protein sequence: CATSDFIRDRGEPSNYG. In full, the CDR3 reads CATSDFIRDRGEPSNYGYTF.